This T cell receptor beta chain was sequenced for a study of cytomegalovirus exposure and HLA in healthy donors. Study results and caveats: There were over 150 TCR beta chains listed as cytomegalovirus-associated.

This table comes from immunoSEQ multiplex PCR, and its TCRdb copy is limited to in-frame clones, with some not included. The table lists some 130,000 clones, about 80% of them singletons. Regarding this clone: Its specificity is not known.

The donors were part of the validation cohort of 100 to 150 subjects. That cohort was separate from the first cohort, which comprised about 730 subjects. There are 15 residues in the CDR3. Trimming removed 3 bases from V and 7 bases from J; junction bases left unmatched: 7. The germline gives CDR1 SGHAT, CDR2 FQNNGV. The sequence came from a man younger than 40 in good health and CMV-seropositive. Sequencing was performed on PBMCs. The chain employs TRBV11-2 and TRBJ2-1, with 9 bases lining up with TRBD2. The CDR3 is CASSLSGGFSNEQFF. In DNA, the CDR3 is TGTGCCAGCAGCTTGAGCGGGGGGTTTTCAAATGAGCAGTTCTTC.